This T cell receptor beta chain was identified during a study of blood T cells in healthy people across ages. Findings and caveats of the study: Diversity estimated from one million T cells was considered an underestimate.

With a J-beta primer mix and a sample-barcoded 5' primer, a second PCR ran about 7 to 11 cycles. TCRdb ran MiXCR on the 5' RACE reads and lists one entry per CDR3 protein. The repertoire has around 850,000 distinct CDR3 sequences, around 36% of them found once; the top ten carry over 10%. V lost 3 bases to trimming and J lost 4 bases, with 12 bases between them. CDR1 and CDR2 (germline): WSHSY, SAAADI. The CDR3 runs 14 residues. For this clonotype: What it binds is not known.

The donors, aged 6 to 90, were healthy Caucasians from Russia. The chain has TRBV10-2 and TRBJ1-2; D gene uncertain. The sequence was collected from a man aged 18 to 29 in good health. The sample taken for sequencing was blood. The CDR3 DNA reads TGCGCCAGCAGTGACTGGGGATCTTCCTATGGCTACACCTTC. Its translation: CASSDWGSSYGYTF.